This T cell receptor (beta chain) was sequenced for a study of read filtering for tumor transcriptome and immune sequencing. Study results and caveats: Correlation between methods rose after single-read clonotypes were removed.

Molecular barcoded adaptors covering alpha/delta and beta/gamma chains were used on 400 to 450 ng RNA. TCRdb independently ran MiXCR on the reads; one entry per CDR3 protein. The sample holds over 35,000 distinct CDR3 sequences, about 10% seen once. In this sample, this clonotype turned up many times. Its antigen remains unidentified. Germline values: CDR1 MNHEY, CDR2 SVGAGI. V gave up 4 bases and J gave up 7 bases; unmatched junction bases: 9. CDR3 length: 15 residues. This TCR derives from a donor aged 40 or over with multiple myeloma. The chain joins TRBV6-5 to TRBJ2-1; 8 bases match TRBD1. The specimen sequenced was a population of CD138-negative cells sorted from bone marrow. For the CDR3, the DNA is TGTGCCAGCAGTTCCCTGACAGGGGTGGGTAATGAGCAGTTCTTC. As protein: CASSSLTGVGNEQFF.